Following are 3 T cell receptor beta chains from one sample sequenced in a study of T-cell memory formation after mild COVID-19. TCRdb itself ran the 5' RACE reads through MiXCR, one entry per CDR3 protein. The table shows 350,000 or so distinct CDR3 sequences, with 20% to 25% occurring only once. The source material was PBMCs or a T cell subset sorted from them (not recorded which). The receptor set was obtained from an adult woman who had mild COVID-19 (a few samples of this study predate the infection). Cell type and time point are not known.

This clonotype was observed once. The chain has TRBV5-5 and TRBJ2-1; TRBD1 matches 7 bases. CDR3 length equals 15 residues. CDR1 and CDR2 (germline): SGHKS, YYEKEE (reference sequence). Trimming cost V 5 bases and J 10 bases; bases outside gene matches: 15. CDR3 coding DNA: TGTGCCAGCAGTCTAGGGACAGTGTCCGGGTTAGAGCAGTTCTTC. As protein: CASSLGTVSGLEQFF.

V is TRBV10-3 and J is TRBJ1-1, with D possibly TRBD1 on 6 matching bases. Trimming stripped 2 bases from V and 1 base from J, with 8 bases between. Germline loops: CDR1 ENHRY, CDR2 SYGVKD. This CDR3 comprises 14 residues. CDR3 DNA: TGTGCCATCAGTGAGGGGGGCTGGAACACTGAAGCTTTCTTT. This translates into CAISEGGWNTEAFF.

This clonotype has more than one count but fewer than ten. The chain couples TRBV27 to TRBJ2-1, with 9 bases fitting TRBD2. Germline trimming cut 3 bases from V and 4 bases from J; bases unmatched to any gene: 7. This CDR3 region has 16 residues. Germline CDR1 and CDR2: MNHEY and SMNVEV (reference sequence). Here the CDR3 reads CASSFSTSGPYNEQFF. The CDR3 nucleotides read TGTGCCAGCAGTTTTAGCACTAGCGGGCCTTACAATGAGCAGTTCTTC.